Listed below are T cell receptor beta chains from one sample, sequenced in a study of blood T cell repertoires in COVID-19. Libraries were prepared by immunoSEQ multiplex PCR; TCRdb keeps only in-frame clonotypes and omits some of them. The table lists 150,000 to 200,000 clones, about 84% of them singletons. Sequencing used PBMCs or T cells enriched from blood (not recorded which). The receptor source for this set is a man between 40 and 49 years old who had recovered from COVID-19. The CDR3 runs from the conserved cysteine through the conserved F or W.

cdr3_length	v_call	cdr3_aa
15	TRBV5-1	CASSQWTGGNTEAFF
12	TRBV9	CASRERHGELFF
14	TRBV5-6	CASSLGRSNEKLFF
14	TRBV21-1	CASKHRGLGTEAFF
14	TRBV5-1	CASSSGQVVTEAFF
15	TRBV5-1	CASSLRGGNQETQYF
13	TRBV30	CAWSQTGVNGYTF
17	TRBV19	CASSGGTSGFIHNEQFF
11	TRBV5-5	CASSYMNEQFF
14	TRBV5-1	CASSWGTGGETQYF
14	TRBV19	CASSIAGGPDTQYF